The 25 T cell receptor beta chains listed next were all sequenced from one sample in a study of blood T cell repertoires in COVID-19. Measured with immunoSEQ multiplex PCR; TCRdb has only the in-frame clones, and not every one. The sample comprises approximately 280,000 clones, 85% to 90% of which are singletons, and roughly 1.5% rests with the top ten. Sequencing was carried out using PBMCs or T cells enriched from blood (not recorded which). Every receptor here comes from a woman between 18 and 29 years old with acute COVID-19.

This chain links TRBV6-2 or TRBV6-3 with TRBJ2-7, with 11 bases aligning to TRBD2. Trimming cost V 2 bases and J 2 bases; bases outside gene matches: 5. This CDR3 has 16 amino acids. Looked up from germline, CDR1 is MNHEY and CDR2 is SVGEGT. DNA for the CDR3: TGTGCCAGCAGTTACCCTACTAGCGGGAGTCCCTACGAGCAGTACTTC. It specifies CASSYPTSGSPYEQYF.

The chain links TRBV15 to TRBJ2-1, with D possibly TRBD2 on 6 matching bases. Per the germline V gene, CDR1 is LNHNV and CDR2 is YYDKDF (reference sequence). The V gene lost 4 bases and the J gene lost 8 bases, with 12 bases spanning the gap. There are 13 residues in the CDR3. CDR3 DNA sequence: TGTGCCACCAGCATTCGACTAGTCGATGAGCAGTTCTTC. Translated: CATSIRLVDEQFF.

The V and J genes are TRBV5-1 and TRBJ1-1; no clear D gene. Between the trimmed V and J ends, which lost 4 bases and 0 bases, there was a span of 7 bases. The CDR3 consists of 13 residues. The germline CDR1 and CDR2 sequences are SGHRS and YFSETQ. This CDR3 is CASSQVLNTEAFF. The CDR3, as DNA: TGCGCCAGCAGCCAGGTTCTGAACACTGAAGCTTTCTTT.

This clone was seen a single time. V gene TRBV27 combines with J gene TRBJ2-7, with 8 bases that match TRBD1. This CDR3 comprises 15 residues. Looked up from germline, CDR1 is MNHEY and CDR2 is SMNVEV (reference sequence). With 4 bases clipped from V and 4 bases from J, the junction kept 9 bases outside the gene matches. For the CDR3, the DNA is TGTGCCAGCAGTTGGGACAGGAAAGCCCCTTACGAGCAGTACTTC. Translated: CASSWDRKAPYEQYF.

The chain couples TRBV18 to TRBJ2-7; D gene ambiguous. From germline, CDR1 is KGHSH and CDR2 LQKENI. Trimming pared 2 bases from V and 3 bases from J, leaving 14 bases between. This CDR3 spans 15 amino acids. The DNA of the CDR3 is TGTGCCAGCTCACCAAGCACGGGTCGGAACTACGAGCAGTACTTC. This sequence encodes CASSPSTGRNYEQYF. The full variable domain, its missing parts supplied by reference TRBV18 and TRBJ2-7, is NAGVMQNPRHLVRRRGQEARLRCSPMKGHSHVYWYRQLPEEGLKFMVYLQKENIIDESGMPKERFSAEFPKEGPSILRIQQVVRGDSAAYFCASSPSTGRNYEQYFGPGTRLTVT.

This clone was seen more than once but under ten times. V usage is TRBV11-2 and J usage is TRBJ1-2; D is unresolved. V lost 5 bases to trimming and J lost 5 bases, with 15 bases between them. The CDR3 consists of 14 residues. From germline, CDR1 is SGHAT and CDR2 FQNNGV. Here the CDR3 DNA reads TGTGCCAGCAGCCCATGGGAGACCGGTTATGGCTACACCTTC. Translating it yields CASSPWETGYGYTF.

This chain links TRBV7-2 with TRBJ1-5; D gene uncertain. This CDR3 contains 13 residues. The V gene's germline CDR1 is SGHTA and CDR2 FQGNSA. Trimming stripped 2 bases from V and 6 bases from J, with 8 bases between. DNA of the CDR3: TGTGCCAGCAGCTTATCCCGGGGTCAGCCCCAGCATTTT. Translating gives CASSLSRGQPQHF.

There are a few counts of this clone. The chain is built from TRBV6-5 and TRBJ1-1, with D hard to call. Trimming took off 7 bases at V and 0 bases at J, with 15 bases between the two ends. Germline loops: CDR1 MNHEY, CDR2 SVGAGI. CDR3 size: 15 residues. CDR3 sequence: CASNLGGSLNTEAFF. CDR3 in DNA: TGTGCCAGCAATCTCGGCGGGAGCCTGAACACTGAAGCTTTCTTT.

This clone is a singleton in its sample. The chain uses TRBV7-8 and TRBJ1-4; D unclear. Germline V gene sequence: CDR1 SGHVS, CDR2 FQNEAQ. The CDR3 totals 14 residues. V dropped 5 bases and J dropped 8 bases, with 15 bases sitting between them. CDR3 nucleotide sequence: TGTGCCAGCAGCCAACGGACGGAGGGAGAAAAACTGTTTTTT. It encodes CASSQRTEGEKLFF.

This clone was counted once. The chain is built from TRBV19 and TRBJ1-2; no firm D call. V lost 7 bases and J lost 4, with 10 bases in between. The CDR3 consists of 12 residues. CDR1 LNHDA and CDR2 SQIVND come from the germline V gene (reference sequence). CDR3 sequence (DNA): TGTGCCAGTATTGGGCAGCTCTATGGCTACACCTTC. Translating it yields CASIGQLYGYTF. Together with reference TRBV19 and TRBJ1-2, the CDR3 gives the full variable domain: DGGITQSPKYLFRKEGQNVTLSCEQNLNHDAMYWYRQDPGQGLRLIYYSQIVNDFQKGDIAEGYSVSREKKESFPLTVTSAQKNPTAFYLCASIGQLYGYTFGSGTRLTVV.

The J gene is TRBJ1-2, the V gene TRBV6-5, with 7 nucleotides matching TRBD1. CDR1 is MNHEY, CDR2 SVGAGI, per germline. The CDR3 consists of 15 residues. Trimming removed 6 bases from V and 2 bases from J; junction bases left unmatched: 9. CDR3 in amino acids: CASRWDSAPNYGYTF. The CDR3, as DNA: TGTGCCAGCAGGTGGGACAGCGCACCAAACTATGGCTACACCTTC.

The chain employs TRBV2 and TRBJ1-1; D is possibly TRBD1 (5 bases). CDR1 is SNHLY and CDR2 is FYNNEI in the germline V gene. This CDR3 spans 14 amino acids. V was shortened by 7 bases and J by 1 base, with 13 bases between the two germline ends. This CDR3 is CASNVGLRNTEAFF. Written as DNA, the CDR3 is TGTGCCAGCAACGTGGGACTTCGGAACACTGAAGCTTTCTTT.

The CDR3, as DNA: TGTGCCAGCACCTCCTGGGGGACAGGGGATAATTCACCCCTCCACTTT. Protein sequence: CASTSWGTGDNSPLHF. The chain combines TRBV28 with TRBJ1-6; 10 nucleotides align to TRBD1. The CDR3 has 16 amino acids. The junction had 8 bases not matched to a gene; V was cut back by 7 bases and J by 5 bases. CDR1 and CDR2 (germline): MDHEN, SYDVKM. Combining the CDR3 with reference TRBV28 and TRBJ1-6 gives the whole variable domain DVKVTQSSRYLVKRTGEKVFLECVQDMDHENMFWYRQDPGLGLRLIYFSYDVKMKEKGDIPEGYSVSREKKERFSLILESASTNQTSMYLCASTSWGTGDNSPLHFGNGTRLTVT.

The chain links TRBV7-8 to TRBJ2-7; 10 bases are shared with TRBD1. J lost 5 bases, V lost 5 bases, and 6 bases had no gene match. The CDR3 spans 14 residues. The germline V gene encodes CDR1 SGHVS and CDR2 FQNEAQ. In DNA, the CDR3 is TGTGCCAGCAGCCTCCGGGACAGGGGCCACGAGCAGTACTTC. It is translated as CASSLRDRGHEQYF.

V usage is TRBV29-1 and J usage is TRBJ1-1, with D perhaps TRBD1 (5 bases). V was clipped by 7 bases and J by 1 base, with 10 bases between them. CDR1 and CDR2 from the germline V gene are SQVTM and ANQGSEA. CDR3 length: 12 residues. The CDR3 protein is CSGLDRNTEAFF. In DNA, the CDR3 is TGCAGCGGACTAGACAGGAACACTGAAGCTTTCTTT.

The genes are TRBV28 and TRBJ2-7; TRBD2 might be the D (6 bases). This CDR3 contains 14 residues. Trimming cost V 3 bases and J 0 bases, with 9 bases left between them. The germline gives CDR1 MDHEN, CDR2 SYDVKM. CDR3 residues: CASSFGGNSYEQYF. CDR3 DNA: TGTGCCAGCAGTTTTGGGGGGAACTCCTACGAGCAGTACTTC.

The chain has TRBV5-1 and TRBJ2-5; 7 nucleotides align to TRBD2. V shed 4 bases and J 2 bases; nucleotides not matched to a gene: 5. Germline loops: CDR1 SGHRS, CDR2 YFSETQ. The CDR3 has 14 amino acids. The CDR3 protein is CASSVGLKQETQYF. CDR3 nucleotide sequence: TGCGCCAGCAGCGTGGGACTAAAGCAAGAGACCCAGTACTTC.

This clone was picked up one time. The V and J genes are TRBV28 and TRBJ1-2; D possibly corresponds to TRBD1 (5 bases). Germline loops: CDR1 MDHEN, CDR2 SYDVKM. V was cut by 10 bases and J by 4 bases, with 16 bases left in between. The CDR3 has 13 residues. The CDR3, as DNA: TGTGCCACCACGTCCAGGGTTATCTATGGCTACACCTTC. Translated, it gives CATTSRVIYGYTF.

The rearrangement uses TRBV7-9 and TRBJ2-3, with 8 bases aligning to TRBD2. Germline V lookup: CDR1 SEHNR, CDR2 FQNEAQ (reference sequence). V shed 2 bases and J 1 base; nucleotides not matched to a gene: 5. There are 16 residues in the CDR3. CDR3 DNA sequence: TGTGCCAGCAGCTTAATAGGGCGGGAGGGCACAGATACGCAGTATTTT. This sequence encodes CASSLIGREGTDTQYF.

V is TRBV5-1 and J is TRBJ2-7; D gene ambiguous. The CDR3 is 11 residues long. Trimming took 4 bases from V and 6 from J, leaving 8 bases between them. Per the germline V gene, CDR1 is SGHRS and CDR2 is YFSETQ. CDR3 sequence reads: CASSTGGEQYF. CDR3 sequence (DNA): TGCGCCAGCAGCACGGGTGGCGAGCAGTACTTC.

The V call is TRBV29-1, the J call TRBJ2-1, with 9 bases matching TRBD1. This CDR3 is 15 amino acids long. CDR1 SQVTM and CDR2 ANQGSEA come from the germline V gene. Unmatched junction bases numbered 11, after V lost 5 bases and J lost 6 bases. CDR3 in amino acids: CSVSPGTGYFNEQFF. For the CDR3, the DNA is TGCAGCGTTTCGCCGGGGACAGGGTATTTCAATGAGCAGTTCTTC.

V and J are TRBV11-3 and TRBJ2-1; 8 bases are shared with TRBD2. Looked up from germline, CDR1 is SGHNT and CDR2 is YENEEA. This CDR3 is built from 16 residues. Losses at the gene ends were 3 bases for V and 3 bases for J; bases not matched to a gene: 7. The CDR3 region has the DNA TGTGCCAGCAGCTTCTCCGGAAGCGGGAGCTACAATGAGCAGTTCTTC. As protein: CASSFSGSGSYNEQFF.

The chain links TRBV10-1 to TRBJ2-3; 7 bases match TRBD2. The trim removed 4 bases at V and 2 bases at J, leaving 6 bases unmatched. The germline gives CDR1 WNHNN, CDR2 SYGVQD (reference sequence). There are 15 residues in the CDR3. CDR3 DNA sequence: TGCGCCAGCAGTGCCGGCGGGAGCCTCACAGATACGCAGTATTTT. This gives the protein CASSAGGSLTDTQYF.

The chain recombines TRBV5-6 with TRBJ2-5; 13 positions match TRBD2. Germline trimming cut 0 bases from V and 3 bases from J; bases unmatched to any gene: 8. Germline V gene data show CDR1 as SGHDT and CDR2 as YYEEEE. The CDR3 is 18 residues long. The CDR3, as DNA: TGTGCCAGCAGCTTGGGGGGACTAGCGGGAAAAGGAAAAGAGACCCAGTACTTC. Residues: CASSLGGLAGKGKETQYF.

As regards this clone: A junction boundary mismatches the germline segment, possibly from a read error. The chain recombines TRBV5-4 with TRBJ2-3, with unresolved D. The germline CDR1 and CDR2 sequences are SGHNT and YYREEE (reference sequence). This CDR3 comprises 16 residues. CDR3 sequence: CASRLGYSSRTDTQYF. The DNA of the CDR3 is TGTGCCAGCAGGTTGGGATATTCGAGTCGCACAGATACGCAGTATTTT.